One sample yielded the 21 T cell receptor beta chains listed below, sequenced in a study of vaccination and CD4 T cells after COVID-19. Treatment specified: roughly nine-day PBMC culture with coronavirus spike peptide pools or control peptides (ViraFEST assay). No cognate antigen is known for these TCRs. An Oncomine TCR Beta short-read assay was used to sequence the DNA from cultured CD4+ T cells. TCRdb processed the PCR reads anew with MiXCR; each CDR3 protein has one entry. The sample holds 15,000 to 20,000 distinct CDR3 sequences, 45% to 65% seen once. Material: CD4+ T cells from blood, cultured in vitro. The source is a human donor who had recovered from COVID-19.

V gene TRBV2 combines with J gene TRBJ2-7; D possibly corresponds to TRBD2 (6 bases). The CDR3 consists of 15 residues. V was pared by 1 base and J by 1 base, with 11 bases between. Germline V CDR1 and CDR2: SNHLY, FYNNEI. The CDR3 sequence: CASSEVGGKSYEQYF. The CDR3 nucleotides are TGTGCCAGCAGTGAAGTTGGCGGGAAATCCTACGAGCAGTACTTC.

This clonotype was observed a few times. The chain uses TRBV27 and TRBJ2-5, with TRBD1 matching over 9 bases. J lost 4 bases, V lost 6 bases, and 9 bases had no gene match. CDR3 size: 15 residues. In germline, CDR1 is MNHEY, CDR2 SMNVEV (reference sequence). CDR3 sequence (DNA): TGTGCCAGCAGCCTCGGGACAGGGAATAGAGAGACCCAGTACTTC. Translation gives CASSLGTGNRETQYF.

The chain joins TRBV20-1 to TRBJ2-5, with 7 positions matching TRBD2. The germline gives CDR1 DFQATT, CDR2 SNEGSKA (reference sequence). The CDR3 contains 14 residues. Trimming removed 5 bases from V and 2 bases from J; junction bases left unmatched: 8. The CDR3 here is CSARGSGRQETQYF. The CDR3 DNA follows: TGCAGTGCTCGGGGTAGCGGGCGACAAGAGACCCAGTACTTC.

This clonotype came up once. The chain joins TRBV20-1 to TRBJ2-4; 8 bases are shared with TRBD1. This CDR3 has 13 amino acids. Germline assignment: CDR1 DFQATT and CDR2 SNEGSKA (reference sequence). V lost 4 bases to trimming and J lost 3 bases; unmatched junction nucleotides: 2. The CDR3: CSAKGTGKNIQYF. For the CDR3, the DNA is TGCAGTGCTAAAGGGACAGGCAAAAACATTCAGTACTTC.

This clonotype has more than one count but fewer than ten. This rearrangement joins TRBV7-2 to TRBJ2-2; D may be TRBD2 (7 bases). V lost 6 bases to trimming and J lost 4 bases, with 15 bases between them. This CDR3 has 15 residues. In germline, CDR1 is SGHTA, CDR2 FQGNSA. CDR3 DNA sequence: TGTGCCAGCAGACCTAGGGGAGGGGGCACCGGGGAGCTGTTTTTT. Its translation: CASRPRGGGTGELFF.

This clonotype was counted between two and nine times. The J gene is TRBJ1-1, the V gene TRBV19; D gene uncertain. The V end lost 3 bases, the J end lost 0 bases, and 11 bases lay between the germline ends. Germline assignment: CDR1 LNHDA and CDR2 SQIVND (reference sequence). The CDR3 extends over 15 amino acids. The CDR3 is CASSILGTMNTEAFF. As DNA, the CDR3 is TGTGCCAGTAGTATTCTGGGCACCATGAACACTGAAGCTTTCTTT.

This clonotype was found a few times. The chain carries TRBV6-5 and TRBJ1-1; 9 bases are shared with TRBD1. The CDR3 contains 13 residues. CDR1 and CDR2 from the germline V gene are MNHEY and SVGAGI. Trimming at V came to 2 bases and at J to 11 bases, leaving 6 bases not matched to a gene. The CDR3 sequence is CASSYLDRGGAFF. The CDR3 DNA reads TGTGCCAGCAGTTACCTGGACAGGGGTGGGGCTTTCTTT.

CDR3 nucleotides: TGTGCCAGCAGTTACAGAGCAGGGAATCAGCCCCAGCATTTT. Its translation is CASSYRAGNQPQHF. The V and J genes are TRBV6-5 and TRBJ1-5, with a tentative D call TRBD1 (5 bases). Germline lookup yields CDR1 MNHEY and CDR2 SVGAGI. CDR3 length equals 14 residues. V was shortened by 2 bases and J by 4 bases, with 9 bases between the two germline ends.

This clonotype turned up a few times. The genes are TRBV20-1 and TRBJ1-2, with D perhaps matching TRBD1 (5 bases). The V gene lost 5 bases and the J gene lost 1 base, with 11 bases spanning the gap. The length of the CDR3 is 13 residues. The V gene's germline CDR1 is DFQATT and CDR2 SNEGSKA (reference sequence). The CDR3 loop reads CSASAGVNYGYTF. The CDR3, as DNA: TGCAGTGCTTCGGCGGGGGTTAACTATGGCTACACCTTC.

The chain is built from TRBV5-1 and TRBJ2-1; no firm D call. The CDR3 length is 15 residues. V shed 3 bases and J shed 0 bases, with 10 bases lying between them. CDR1 is SGHRS, CDR2 YFSETQ, per germline. The DNA of the CDR3 is TGCGCCAGCAGCTGGTCGATGCGCTCCTACAATGAGCAGTTCTTC. Its translation is CASSWSMRSYNEQFF.

J is TRBJ1-1 and V is TRBV20-1; D remains ambiguous. The germline V and J ends were trimmed by 6 bases and 1 base, with 12 bases remaining between them. The CDR3 runs to 13 residues. In germline, CDR1 is DFQATT, CDR2 SNEGSKA (reference sequence). CDR3 region: CSATRDQNTEAFF. Here the CDR3 DNA reads TGCAGTGCCACCCGGGATCAGAACACTGAAGCTTTCTTT.

CDR3 residues: CATSDPRGTEETQYF. The CDR3 region has the DNA TGTGCCACCAGTGATCCGAGGGGGACGGAAGAGACCCAGTACTTC. The chain couples TRBV24-1 to TRBJ2-5, with a possible D match to TRBD1 (6 bases). Germline-derived CDR1 and CDR2 are KGHDR and SFDVKD. CDR3 length: 15 amino acids. V lost 3 bases to trimming and J lost 3 bases, with 13 bases between them.

This chain joins TRBV12-3 or TRBV12-4 and TRBJ1-1; 7 bases match TRBD1. The length of the CDR3 is 16 residues. V shed 6 bases and J 2 bases; nucleotides not matched to a gene: 12. As DNA, the CDR3 is TGTGCCAGCAGCACAAACTTGGGACAGCTAAACACTGAAGCTTTCTTT. It is translated as CASSTNLGQLNTEAFF.

This clonotype occurred a few times. The chain carries TRBV7-3 and TRBJ2-1, with a tentative D call TRBD1 (7 bases). V gave up 5 bases and J gave up 5 bases, with 16 bases separating them. Germline V gene sequence: CDR1 SGHTA, CDR2 FQGTGA. The CDR3 totals 15 residues. The CDR3 loop reads CASSPQGGHNNEQFF. As DNA, the CDR3 is TGTGCCAGCAGCCCCCAGGGGGGTCACAACAATGAGCAGTTCTTC.

The chain is built from TRBV7-3 and TRBJ1-5, with D hard to call. The CDR3 runs to 13 residues. V was trimmed by 1 base and J by 7 bases, leaving 8 bases between them. Germline V gene data show CDR1 as SGHTA and CDR2 as FQGTGA. This chain's CDR3 is CASSLSEDQPQHF. The CDR3 DNA is TGTGCCAGCAGCTTAAGCGAAGACCAGCCCCAGCATTTT.

The chain uses TRBV2 and TRBJ2-7, with a tentative D call TRBD1 (6 bases). Per germline, CDR1 SNHLY and CDR2 FYNNEI. There are 12 residues in the CDR3. Trimming stripped 6 bases from V and 3 bases from J, with 9 bases between. The CDR3 DNA is TGTGCCAGCAGGAGACAGGACTACGAGCAGTACTTC. It translates to CASRRQDYEQYF.

The chain recombines TRBV7-9 with TRBJ2-7; D not resolved. Germline-derived CDR1 and CDR2 are SEHNR and FQNEAQ (reference sequence). The CDR3 is 12 residues long. With 5 bases removed from V and 4 bases from J, the gap between germline ends came to 9 bases. For the CDR3, the DNA is TGTGCCAGCAGCGCGGTCTCGTACGAGCAGTACTTC. It encodes CASSAVSYEQYF.

This chain links TRBV11-3 with TRBJ1-1; 9 bases line up with TRBD1. J gave up 7 bases and V 5 bases, and 8 bases lay outside the gene matches. The CDR3 runs 14 residues. From germline, CDR1 is SGHNT and CDR2 YENEEA. The CDR3 DNA sequence: TGTGCCAGCAGCCCCGGACAGGGGAGAGGTGAAGCTTTCTTT. This translates into CASSPGQGRGEAFF.

The table lists this clonotype with a few counts. This chain links TRBV20-1 with TRBJ2-7; 8 bases agree with TRBD2. This CDR3 spans 14 amino acids. Per germline, CDR1 DFQATT and CDR2 SNEGSKA (reference sequence). Trimming removed 3 bases from V and 2 bases from J; junction bases left unmatched: 6. CDR3 region: CSASSYGRAYEQYF. The DNA for the CDR3 is TGCAGTGCTAGTAGTTACGGGAGGGCCTACGAGCAGTACTTC.

The chain uses TRBV18 and TRBJ2-3, with D unresolved. CDR1 is KGHSH and CDR2 is LQKENI in the germline V gene. With 2 bases removed from V and 5 bases from J, the gap between germline ends came to 5 bases. The CDR3 loop spans 12 amino acids. The CDR3 reads CASSPGIDTQYF. CDR3 DNA: TGTGCCAGCTCACCAGGAATAGATACGCAGTATTTT.

This sequence joins TRBV5-4 and TRBJ2-5, with TRBD1 matching over 12 bases. V shed 4 bases and J 6 bases; nucleotides not matched to a gene: 1. The CDR3 has 13 amino acids. Germline values: CDR1 SGHNT, CDR2 YYREEE (reference sequence). CDR3 in amino acids: CASSRDRGQTQYF. DNA of the CDR3: TGTGCCAGCAGCAGGGACAGGGGGCAGACCCAGTACTTC.